The following is a TCR beta chain sequence with its context. TCRdb independently ran MiXCR on the RT-PCR reads; one entry per CDR3 protein. The sample has around 90,000 distinct CDR3 sequences; approximately 49% are singletons. This entry is derived from a study of patients and donors after allogeneic stem cell transplantation. The V and J ends lost 0 bases and 6 bases, in that order; junction bases with no gene match: 7. The CDR3 loop spans 14 amino acids. The V gene's germline CDR1 is DFQATT and CDR2 SNEGSKA (reference sequence). Sequenced sample: blood, either unsorted or a sorted T cell fraction (not recorded which). The receptor comes from a human donor who was either an allogeneic HSCT recipient or a stem cell or donor lymphocyte infusion donor (not recorded which). It is not recorded whose cells these are; they may come from a transplant donor. The chain joins TRBV20-1 to TRBJ1-1; 7 nucleotides agree with TRBD1. The CDR3 protein is CSARDQGEVAEAFF. CDR3 DNA: TGCAGTGCTAGAGATCAGGGGGAGGTCGCTGAAGCTTTCTTT.